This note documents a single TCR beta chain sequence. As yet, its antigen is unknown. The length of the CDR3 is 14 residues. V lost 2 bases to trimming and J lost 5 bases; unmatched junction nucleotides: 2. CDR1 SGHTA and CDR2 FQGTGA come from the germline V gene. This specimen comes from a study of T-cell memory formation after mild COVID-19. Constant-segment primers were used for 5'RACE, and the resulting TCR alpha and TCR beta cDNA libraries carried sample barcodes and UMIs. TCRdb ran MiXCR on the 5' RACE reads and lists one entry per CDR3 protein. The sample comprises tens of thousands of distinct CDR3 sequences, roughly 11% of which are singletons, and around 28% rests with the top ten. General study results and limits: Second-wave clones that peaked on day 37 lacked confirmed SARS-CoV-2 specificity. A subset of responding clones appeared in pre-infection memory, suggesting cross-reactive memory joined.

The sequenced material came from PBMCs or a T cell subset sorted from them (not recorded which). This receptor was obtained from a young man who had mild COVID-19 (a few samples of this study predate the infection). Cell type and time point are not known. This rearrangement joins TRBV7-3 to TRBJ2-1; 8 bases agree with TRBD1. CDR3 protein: CASSLGTGNNEQFF. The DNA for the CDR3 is TGTGCCAGCAGCTTAGGGACAGGTAACAATGAGCAGTTCTTC. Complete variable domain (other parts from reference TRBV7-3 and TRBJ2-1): GAGVSQTPSNKVTEKGKYVELRCDPISGHTALYWYRQSLGQGPEFLIYFQGTGAADDSGLPNDRFFAVRPEGSVSTLKIQRTERGDSAVYLCASSLGTGNNEQFFGPGTRLTVL.